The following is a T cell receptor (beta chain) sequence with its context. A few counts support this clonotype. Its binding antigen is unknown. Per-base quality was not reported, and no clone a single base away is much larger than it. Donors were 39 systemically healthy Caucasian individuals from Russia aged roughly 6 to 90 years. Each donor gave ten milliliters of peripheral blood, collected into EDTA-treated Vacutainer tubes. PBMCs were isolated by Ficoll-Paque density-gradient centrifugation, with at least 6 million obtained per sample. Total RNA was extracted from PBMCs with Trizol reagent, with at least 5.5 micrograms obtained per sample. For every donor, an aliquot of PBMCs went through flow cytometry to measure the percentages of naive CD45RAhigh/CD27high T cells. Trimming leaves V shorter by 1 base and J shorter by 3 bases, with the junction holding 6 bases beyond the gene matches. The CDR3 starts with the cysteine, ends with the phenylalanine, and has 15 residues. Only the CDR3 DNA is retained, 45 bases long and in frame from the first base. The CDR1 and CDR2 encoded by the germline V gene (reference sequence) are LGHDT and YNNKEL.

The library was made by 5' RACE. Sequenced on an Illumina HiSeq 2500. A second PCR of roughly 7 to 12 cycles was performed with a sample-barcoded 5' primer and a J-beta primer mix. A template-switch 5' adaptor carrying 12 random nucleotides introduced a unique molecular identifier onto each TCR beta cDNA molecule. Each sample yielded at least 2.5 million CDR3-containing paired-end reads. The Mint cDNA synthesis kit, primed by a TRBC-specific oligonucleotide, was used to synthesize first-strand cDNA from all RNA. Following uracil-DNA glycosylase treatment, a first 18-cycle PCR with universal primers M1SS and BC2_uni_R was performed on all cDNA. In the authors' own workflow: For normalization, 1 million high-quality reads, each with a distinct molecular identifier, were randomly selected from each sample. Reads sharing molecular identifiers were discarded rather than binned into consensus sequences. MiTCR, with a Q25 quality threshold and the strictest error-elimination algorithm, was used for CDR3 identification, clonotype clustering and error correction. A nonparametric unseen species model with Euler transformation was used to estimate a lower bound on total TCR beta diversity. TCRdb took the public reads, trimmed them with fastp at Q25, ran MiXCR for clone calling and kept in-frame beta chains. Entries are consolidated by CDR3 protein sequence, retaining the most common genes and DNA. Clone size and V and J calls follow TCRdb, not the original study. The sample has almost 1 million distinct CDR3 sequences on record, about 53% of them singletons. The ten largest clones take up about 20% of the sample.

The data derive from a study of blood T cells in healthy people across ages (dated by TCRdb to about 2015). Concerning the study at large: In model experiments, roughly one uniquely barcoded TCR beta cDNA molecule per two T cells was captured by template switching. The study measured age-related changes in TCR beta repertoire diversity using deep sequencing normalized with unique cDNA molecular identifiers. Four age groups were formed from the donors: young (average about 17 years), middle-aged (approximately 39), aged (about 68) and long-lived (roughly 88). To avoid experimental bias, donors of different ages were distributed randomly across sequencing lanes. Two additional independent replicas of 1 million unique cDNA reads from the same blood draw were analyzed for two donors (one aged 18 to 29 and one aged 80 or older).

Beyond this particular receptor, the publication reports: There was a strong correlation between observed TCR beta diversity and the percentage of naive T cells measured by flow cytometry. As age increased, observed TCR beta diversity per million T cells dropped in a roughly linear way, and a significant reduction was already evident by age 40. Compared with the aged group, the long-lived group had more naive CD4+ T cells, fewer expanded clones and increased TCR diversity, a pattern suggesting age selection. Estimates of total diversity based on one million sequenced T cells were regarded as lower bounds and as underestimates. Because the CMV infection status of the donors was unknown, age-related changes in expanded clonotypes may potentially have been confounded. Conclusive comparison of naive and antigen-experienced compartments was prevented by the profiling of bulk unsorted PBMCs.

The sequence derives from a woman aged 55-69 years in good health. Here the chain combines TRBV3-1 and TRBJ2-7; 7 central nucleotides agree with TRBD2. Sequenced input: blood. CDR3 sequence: CASSQVSGNGYEQYF. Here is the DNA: TGTGCCAGCAGCCAAGTGAGCGGGAACGGCTACGAGCAGTACTTC.